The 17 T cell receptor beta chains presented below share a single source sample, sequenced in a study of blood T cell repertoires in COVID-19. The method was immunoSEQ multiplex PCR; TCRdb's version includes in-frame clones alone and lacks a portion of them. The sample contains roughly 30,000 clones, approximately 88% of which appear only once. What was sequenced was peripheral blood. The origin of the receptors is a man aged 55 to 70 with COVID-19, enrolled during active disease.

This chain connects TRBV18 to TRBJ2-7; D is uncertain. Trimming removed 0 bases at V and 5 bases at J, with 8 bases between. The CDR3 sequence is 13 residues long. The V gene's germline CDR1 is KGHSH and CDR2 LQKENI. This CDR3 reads CASSPPSVDEQYF. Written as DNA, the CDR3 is TGTGCCAGCTCACCACCTTCGGTAGACGAGCAGTACTTC.

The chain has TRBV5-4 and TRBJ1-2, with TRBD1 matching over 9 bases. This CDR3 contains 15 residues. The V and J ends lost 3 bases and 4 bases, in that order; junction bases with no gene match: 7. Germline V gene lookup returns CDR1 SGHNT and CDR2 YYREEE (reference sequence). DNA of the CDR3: TGTGCCAGCAGCTGGACTTTGGGACAGGGCTATGGCTACACCTTC. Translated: CASSWTLGQGYGYTF. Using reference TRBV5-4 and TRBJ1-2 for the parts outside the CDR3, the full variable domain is ETGVTQSPTHLIKTRGQQVTLRCSSQSGHNTVSWYQQALGQGPQFIFQYYREEENGRGNFPPRFSGLQFPNYSSELNVNALELDDSALYLCASSWTLGQGYGYTFGSGTRLTVV.

DNA of the CDR3: TGTGCCAGCAGCGTAGCTACTGAGGCAGGGTTCTACGAGCAGTACTTC. This translates into CASSVATEAGFYEQYF. This chain links TRBV9 with TRBJ2-7; TRBD1 is a possible D gene (5 bases). Trimming removed 0 bases from V and 3 bases from J, with 16 bases in between. Per the germline V gene, CDR1 is SGDLS and CDR2 is YYNGEE. The CDR3 spans 16 residues. Combining the CDR3 with reference TRBV9 and TRBJ2-7 gives the whole variable domain DSGVTQTPKHLITATGQRVTLRCSPRSGDLSVYWYQQSLDQGLQFLIQYYNGEERAKGNILERFSAQQFPDLHSELNLSSLELGDSALYFCASSVATEAGFYEQYFGPGTRLTVT.

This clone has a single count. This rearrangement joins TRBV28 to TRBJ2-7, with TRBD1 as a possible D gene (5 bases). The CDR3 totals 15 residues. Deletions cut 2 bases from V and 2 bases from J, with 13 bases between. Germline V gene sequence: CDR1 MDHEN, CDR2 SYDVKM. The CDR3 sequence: CASSLPWGPTYEQYF. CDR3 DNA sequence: TGTGCCAGCAGTTTACCGTGGGGCCCCACCTACGAGCAGTACTTC.

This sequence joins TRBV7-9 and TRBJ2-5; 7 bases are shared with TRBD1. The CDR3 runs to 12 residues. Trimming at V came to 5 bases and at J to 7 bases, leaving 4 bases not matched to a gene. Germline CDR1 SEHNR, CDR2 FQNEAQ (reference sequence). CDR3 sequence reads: CASSRDSRTQYF. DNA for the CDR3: TGTGCCAGCAGCCGGGACAGCCGGACCCAGTACTTC.

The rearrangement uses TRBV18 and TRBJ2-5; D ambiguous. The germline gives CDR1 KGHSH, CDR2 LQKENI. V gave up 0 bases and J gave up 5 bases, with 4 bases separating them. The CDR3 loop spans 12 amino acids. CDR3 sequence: CASSPPSETQYF. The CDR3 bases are TGTGCCAGCTCACCACCCTCGGAGACCCAGTACTTC. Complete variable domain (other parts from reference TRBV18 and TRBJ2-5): NAGVMQNPRHLVRRRGQEARLRCSPMKGHSHVYWYRQLPEEGLKFMVYLQKENIIDESGMPKERFSAEFPKEGPSILRIQQVVRGDSAAYFCASSPPSETQYFGPGTRLLVL.

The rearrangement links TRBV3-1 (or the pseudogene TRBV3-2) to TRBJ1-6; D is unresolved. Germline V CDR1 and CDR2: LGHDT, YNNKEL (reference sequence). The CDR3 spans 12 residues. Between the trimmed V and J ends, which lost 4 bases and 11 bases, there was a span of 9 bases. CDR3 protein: CASSPAAAPLHF. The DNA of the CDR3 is TGTGCCAGCAGCCCGGCGGCAGCACCCCTCCACTTT.

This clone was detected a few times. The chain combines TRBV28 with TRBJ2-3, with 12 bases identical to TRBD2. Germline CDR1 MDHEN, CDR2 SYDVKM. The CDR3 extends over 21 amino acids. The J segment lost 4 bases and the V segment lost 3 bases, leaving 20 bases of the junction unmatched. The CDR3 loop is CASSLGWRHRGRLAGADTQYF. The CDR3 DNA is TGTGCCAGCAGTTTGGGATGGAGACACAGGGGGAGACTAGCGGGAGCAGATACGCAGTATTTT.

The CDR3 sequence is CATSDPRTGGAVDTQYF. CDR3 nucleotide sequence: TGTGCCACCAGTGATCCCCGGACAGGGGGTGCGGTAGATACGCAGTATTTT. The V and J genes are TRBV24-1 and TRBJ2-3, with 10 nucleotides matching TRBD1. The CDR3 is 17 amino acids. Losses at the gene ends were 3 bases for V and 5 bases for J; bases not matched to a gene: 10. Germline V gene lookup returns CDR1 KGHDR and CDR2 SFDVKD.

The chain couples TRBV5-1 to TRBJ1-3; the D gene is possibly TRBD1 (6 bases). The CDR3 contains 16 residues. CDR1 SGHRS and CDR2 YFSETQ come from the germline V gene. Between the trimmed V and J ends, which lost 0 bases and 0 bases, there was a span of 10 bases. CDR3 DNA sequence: TGCGCCAGCAGCTTGGGCCAACAGGGCTCTGGAAACACCATATATTTT. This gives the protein CASSLGQQGSGNTIYF.

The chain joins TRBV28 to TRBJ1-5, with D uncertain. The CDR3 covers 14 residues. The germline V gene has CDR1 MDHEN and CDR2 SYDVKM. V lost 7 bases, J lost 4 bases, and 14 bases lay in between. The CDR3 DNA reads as TGTGCCAGCAAGCCGCGGCCCATTAATCAGCCCCAGCATTTT. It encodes CASKPRPINQPQHF.

In DNA, the CDR3 is TGTGCCAGCAGCCCCCGGGACAGGGTGCCCTACGAGCAGTACTTC. Translation gives CASSPRDRVPYEQYF. The chain is built from TRBV14 and TRBJ2-7; 9 nucleotides align to TRBD1. With V trimmed by 4 bases and J by 2 bases, 6 bases remained unmatched. From germline, CDR1 is SGHDN and CDR2 FVKESK. CDR3 length: 15 residues.

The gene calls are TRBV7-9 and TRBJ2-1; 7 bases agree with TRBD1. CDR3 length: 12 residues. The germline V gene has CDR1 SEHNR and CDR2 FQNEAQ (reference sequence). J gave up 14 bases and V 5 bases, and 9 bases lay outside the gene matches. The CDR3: CASSRPGQKEFF. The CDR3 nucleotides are TGTGCCAGCAGCCGCCCGGGACAGAAGGAGTTCTTC.

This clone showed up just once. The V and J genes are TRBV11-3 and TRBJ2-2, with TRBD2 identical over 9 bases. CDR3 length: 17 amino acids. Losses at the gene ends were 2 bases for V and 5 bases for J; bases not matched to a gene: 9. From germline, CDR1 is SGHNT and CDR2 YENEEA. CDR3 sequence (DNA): TGTGCCAGCAGCTTATTCGGAATCGCGGGAGGGACCGGGGAGCTGTTTTTT. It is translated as CASSLFGIAGGTGELFF. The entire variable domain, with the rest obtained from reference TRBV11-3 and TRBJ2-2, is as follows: EAGVVQSPRYKIIEKKQPVAFWCNPISGHNTLYWYLQNLGQGPELLIRYENEEAVDDSQLPKDRFSAERLKGVDSTLKIQPAELGDSAVYLCASSLFGIAGGTGELFFGEGSRLTVL.

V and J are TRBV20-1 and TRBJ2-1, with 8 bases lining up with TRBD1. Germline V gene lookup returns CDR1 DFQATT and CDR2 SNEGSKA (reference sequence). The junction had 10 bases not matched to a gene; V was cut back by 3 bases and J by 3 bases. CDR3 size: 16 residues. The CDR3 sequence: CSASPRGDRLYNEQFF. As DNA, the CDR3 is TGCAGTGCTAGTCCCAGGGGGGACAGGCTCTACAATGAGCAGTTCTTC.

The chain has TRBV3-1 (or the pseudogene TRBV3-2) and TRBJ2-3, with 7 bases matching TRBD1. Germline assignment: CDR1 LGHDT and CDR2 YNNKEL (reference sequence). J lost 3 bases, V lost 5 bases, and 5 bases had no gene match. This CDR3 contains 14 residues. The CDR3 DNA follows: TGTGCCAGCAGCGACAGGGAGAGGACAGATACGCAGTATTTT. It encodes CASSDRERTDTQYF.

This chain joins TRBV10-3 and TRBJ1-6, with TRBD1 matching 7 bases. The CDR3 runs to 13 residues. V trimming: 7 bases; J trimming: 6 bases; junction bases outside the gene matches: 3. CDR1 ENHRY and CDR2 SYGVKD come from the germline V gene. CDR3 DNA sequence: TGTGCCATCACGGGACAGCCTAATTCACCCCTCCACTTT. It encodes CAITGQPNSPLHF.